Listed below are T cell receptor beta chains from one sample, sequenced in a study of blood T cell repertoires in COVID-19. Generated by immunoSEQ multiplex PCR, the TCRdb table keeps only in-frame clones and is missing some. The data hold roughly 200,000 clones, with less than 80% observed a single time. The sample was peripheral blood. Every receptor here comes from a man aged 50 or older who had recovered from COVID-19. Each CDR3 is given with its conserved first and last residue. The D gene is left open where the match is weak. A row's size may be missing; if present it is once, few, many or a size class.

size: few
J: TRBJ2-1
V: TRBV4-1
D: -
DNA: TGCGCCAGCAGCCAAGATCTTGCGAGGTTAGCGCAGTTCTTC
CDR3: CASSQDLARLAQFF

size: -
J: TRBJ2-3
V: TRBV28
D: TRBD1
DNA: TGTGCCAGCAGCCCGGGACAGGGGTTTGCAGATACGCAGTATTTT
CDR3: CASSPGQGFADTQYF

size: -
J: TRBJ2-7
V: TRBV4-1
D: TRBD2
DNA: TGCGCCAGCAGCCACACTAGCGGGAGGATCTCCTACGAGCAGTACTTC
CDR3: CASSHTSGRISYEQYF

size: -
J: TRBJ2-2
V: TRBV5-1
D: TRBD1
DNA: TGCGCCAGCACCGGACAGGAGTCGTCCGGGGAGCTGTTTTTT
CDR3: CASTGQESSGELFF

size: few
J: TRBJ1-1
V: TRBV9
D: -
DNA: TGTGCCAGCAGTAGGGCAGCGGTGAACACTGAAGCTTTCTTT
CDR3: CASSRAAVNTEAFF

size: -
J: TRBJ1-5
V: TRBV12-3/TRBV12-4
D: -
DNA: TGTGCCAGCACGGACAGTTTAAATCAGCCCCAGCATTTT
CDR3: CASTDSLNQPQHF

size: -
J: TRBJ1-6
V: TRBV27
D: TRBD1
DNA: TGTGCCAGCAGTCCCGGGACAGGGTCTTTTTATAATTCACCCCTCCACTTT
CDR3: CASSPGTGSFYNSPLHF

size: -
J: TRBJ1-6
V: TRBV5-6
D: -
DNA: TGTGCCTCCAGGGCCAATAATTCACCCCTCCACTTT
CDR3: CASRANNSPLHF

size: -
J: TRBJ2-1
V: TRBV19
D: -
DNA: TGTGCCAGTACCCCTGGGCTAGCCTACCCGAGCTCCTACAATGAGCAGTTCTTC
CDR3: CASTPGLAYPSSYNEQFF

size: -
J: TRBJ2-3
V: TRBV30
D: TRBD2
DNA: TGTGCCTGGAGGACTAGCGGGAGGGCCAACGCAGATACGCAGTATTTT
CDR3: CAWRTSGRANADTQYF

size: -
J: TRBJ2-1
V: TRBV11-3
D: TRBD2
DNA: TGTGCCAGCAGCTTATCTCTAGCGGTCAATGAGCAGTTCTTC
CDR3: CASSLSLAVNEQFF

size: -
J: TRBJ1-1
V: TRBV7-9
D: -
DNA: TGTGCCAGCAGTCATGGGCGTCTTATGAACACTGAAGCTTTCTTT
CDR3: CASSHGRLMNTEAFF

size: -
J: TRBJ2-3
V: TRBV19
D: TRBD2
DNA: TGTGCCAGTTCGAGCGGGAGTGAGGATACGCAGTATTTT
CDR3: CASSSGSEDTQYF

size: once
J: TRBJ2-5
V: TRBV29-1
D: TRBD1
DNA: TGCAGCGTTAGACCTGGACAGGGGCCTCCGGGGGCCCAGTACTTC
CDR3: CSVRPGQGPPGAQYF

size: -
J: TRBJ2-3
V: TRBV6-1
D: -
DNA: TGTGCCAGCAGTGAATGGCCCGCAGATACGCAGTATTTT
CDR3: CASSEWPADTQYF

size: -
J: TRBJ2-2
V: TRBV24-1
D: -
DNA: TGTGCCACCTCGGGTGACGGGGAGCTGTTTTTT
CDR3: CATSGDGELFF

size: -
J: TRBJ2-1
V: TRBV5-1
D: TRBD2
DNA: TGCGCCAGCAGCTTGTCTAGCGGCCTCTACAATGAGCAGTTCTTC
CDR3: CASSLSSGLYNEQFF

size: -
J: TRBJ1-1
V: TRBV19
D: -
DNA: TGTGCCAGTAGTGCCGGGGGGGGGACTGAAGCTTTCTTT
CDR3: CASSAGGGTEAFF